The 15 T cell receptor beta chains below were found in one sample sequenced in a study of cytomegalovirus exposure and HLA in healthy donors. Primers for the PCR totalled 60 Vbeta and 13 Jbeta. Assay used: immunoSEQ multiplex PCR; TCRdb lists only in-frame clones, some missing. The sample has about 120,000 clones; around four fifths are singletons. The sample comprised PBMCs. These receptors were obtained from a man younger than 35 in good health and CMV-seropositive.

This clone was detected only once. The chain joins TRBV28 to TRBJ2-7, with 9 nucleotides matching TRBD1. Germline V gene sequence: CDR1 MDHEN, CDR2 SYDVKM. This CDR3 is 16 amino acids long. J gave up 7 bases and V 6 bases, and 16 bases lay outside the gene matches. The CDR3 DNA sequence: TGTGCCAGCAGATTACCTCCGGGACAGGGAATAGTTGAGCAGTACTTC. Amino acids: CASRLPPGQGIVEQYF.

In DNA, the CDR3 is TGTGCCAGCAGCCTCCTTGTAGGACAGGGCCCCAAAGGCTACACCTTC. Translation gives CASSLLVGQGPKGYTF. The J gene is TRBJ1-2, the V gene TRBV7-9; the match to TRBD1 covers 8 bases. CDR3 length: 16 amino acids. After removal of 5 bases from V and 8 bases from J, the junction contained 16 bases not matched to a gene. Germline CDR1 reads SEHNR; CDR2 reads FQNEAQ (reference sequence). Combining the CDR3 with reference TRBV7-9 and TRBJ1-2 gives the whole variable domain DTGVSQNPRHKITKRGQNVTFRCDPISEHNRLYWYRQTLGQGPEFLTYFQNEAQLEKSRLLSDRFSAERPKGSFSTLEIQRTEQGDSAMYLCASSLLVGQGPKGYTFGSGTRLTVV.

This sequence joins TRBV5-1 and TRBJ2-1; possibly TRBD2 for D (5 bases). CDR1 and CDR2 (germline): SGHRS, YFSETQ. The CDR3 contains 15 residues. Trimming shortened V by 2 bases and J by 4 bases, and 13 bases separated the two germline ends. CDR3 sequence: CASSLTGETYNEQFF. The CDR3, as DNA: TGCGCCAGCAGCTTAACCGGGGAAACGTACAATGAGCAGTTCTTC.

The rearrangement uses TRBV11-2 and TRBJ1-2; no clear D gene. With 1 base removed from V and 4 bases from J, the gap between germline ends came to 10 bases. The germline gives CDR1 SGHAT, CDR2 FQNNGV. The CDR3 has 14 amino acids. CDR3 protein: CASSLVGEAYGYTF. The CDR3 nucleotides read TGTGCCAGCAGCTTAGTGGGAGAGGCCTATGGCTACACCTTC.

This clone occurred once. V is TRBV6-5 and J is TRBJ2-5, with D possibly matching TRBD2 (6 bases). The germline V and J ends were trimmed by 1 base and 0 bases, with 6 bases remaining between them. Per germline, CDR1 MNHEY and CDR2 SVGAGI. The length of the CDR3 is 14 residues. In nucleotides, the CDR3 is TGTGCCAGCAGTTACTGGGGGGACCAAGAGACCCAGTACTTC. Translation: CASSYWGDQETQYF.

This clone was recorded once. The rearrangement joins TRBV30 to TRBJ2-7; weak D call: TRBD2 (6 bases). Trimming stripped 3 bases from V and 7 bases from J, with 13 bases between. Germline CDR1 is GTSNPN and CDR2 is SVGIG (reference sequence). The CDR3 extends over 12 amino acids. CDR3 in DNA: TGTGCCTGGAGCCTTATGGGGGGAGAGCAGTACTTC. Translation: CAWSLMGGEQYF.

This rearrangement joins TRBV11-2 to TRBJ1-1; 9 bases map to TRBD1. The CDR3 is made up of 14 amino acids. Germline lookup yields CDR1 SGHAT and CDR2 FQNNGV. V lost 8 bases to trimming and J lost 4 bases; unmatched junction nucleotides: 8. CDR3 nucleotides: TGTGCCAGCGGGGACAGGGCGCGAGGCACTGAAGCTTTCTTT. It codes for CASGDRARGTEAFF. The entire variable domain, with the rest obtained from reference TRBV11-2 and TRBJ1-1, is as follows: EAGVAQSPRYKIIEKRQSVAFWCNPISGHATLYWYQQILGQGPKLLIQFQNNGVVDDSQLPKDRFSAERLKGVDSTLKIQPAKLEDSAVYLCASGDRARGTEAFFGQGTRLTVV.

This clone was seen only once. The chain recombines TRBV6-1 with TRBJ1-5, with no clear D. The CDR3 is 13 residues long. Trimming shortened V by 6 bases and J by 1 base, and 7 bases separated the two germline ends. Germline CDR1 and CDR2: MNHNS and SASEGT. DNA of the CDR3: TGTGCCAGCAGGGTTGAGAGCAATCAGCCCCAGCATTTT. As protein: CASRVESNQPQHF.

This clone has a handful of counts. The V call is TRBV19, the J call TRBJ2-5, with TRBD2 identical over 7 bases. The CDR3 runs 13 residues. V was clipped by 4 bases and J by 3 bases; unmatched bases: 2. Per germline, CDR1 LNHDA and CDR2 SQIVND (reference sequence). The CDR3 loop is CASSRLAEETQYF. The CDR3 bases are TGTGCCAGTAGTAGACTAGCTGAAGAGACCCAGTACTTC.

The chain is built from TRBV2 and TRBJ2-7; 10 bases map to TRBD1. Trimming at V came to 8 bases and at J to 5 bases, leaving 9 bases not matched to a gene. From germline, CDR1 is SNHLY and CDR2 FYNNEI. This CDR3 region has 14 residues. This CDR3 is CASGTGQGSDEQYF. CDR3 nucleotide sequence: TGTGCCAGCGGAACGGGACAGGGGTCCGACGAGCAGTACTTC.

The rearrangement joins TRBV19 to TRBJ1-2; weak D call: TRBD1 (6 bases). The CDR3 covers 12 residues. Germline CDR1 reads LNHDA; CDR2 reads SQIVND (reference sequence). Trimming cost V 8 bases and J 4 bases, with 11 bases left between them. Written as DNA, the CDR3 is TGTGCCAGTCGGTGGGGGCTCTATGGCTACACCTTC. Its protein is CASRWGLYGYTF.

The V and J genes are TRBV6-1 and TRBJ2-3; the D is unclear. From germline, CDR1 is MNHNS and CDR2 SASEGT. The CDR3 length is 12 residues. Trimming left V 1 base short and J 6 bases short, with 5 bases between. Written as DNA, the CDR3 is TGTGCCAGCAGTGAAGGAGTGGATACGCAGTATTTT. It yields the protein CASSEGVDTQYF.

This chain joins TRBV28 and TRBJ1-2; the match to TRBD1 covers 8 bases. The CDR3 has 15 amino acids. Losses at the gene ends were 7 bases for V and 6 bases for J; bases not matched to a gene: 13. Germline V gene sequence: CDR1 MDHEN, CDR2 SYDVKM. CDR3 loop: CASTPRTGNFHGYTF. The CDR3 coding sequence is TGTGCCAGCACTCCCAGGACAGGGAACTTTCATGGCTACACCTTC.

The chain couples TRBV18 to TRBJ1-5; TRBD1 matches at 8 bases. V shed 0 bases, J shed 0 bases, and the junction held 1 base outside the gene matches. Germline V gene lookup returns CDR1 KGHSH and CDR2 LQKENI. This CDR3 region has 16 residues. The CDR3 here is CASSPPGQDSNQPQHF. The CDR3 nucleotides read TGTGCCAGCTCACCACCGGGACAGGATAGCAATCAGCCCCAGCATTTT.

This chain uses TRBV10-3 with TRBJ2-2; D uncertain. The V gene's germline CDR1 is ENHRY and CDR2 SYGVKD. The V and J ends lost 3 bases and 4 bases respectively, with 15 bases between them. The CDR3 length is 16 residues. CDR3 nucleotides: TGTGCCATCAGTGAATGGGCGTCGACGAGCACCGGGGAGCTGTTTTTT. Protein sequence: CAISEWASTSTGELFF.